The text below deals with one T cell receptor (beta chain). Its specificity is unknown. Then a second PCR, running about 6 to 12 cycles, was carried out with a sample-barcoded 5' primer and a J-beta primer mix. One entry per CDR3 protein, called by TCRdb with MiXCR from the 5' RACE reads. The repertoire holds approximately 960,000 distinct CDR3 sequences, with around 29% as singletons. The data were obtained in a study of blood T cells in healthy people across ages. The CDR3 length is 16 residues. Germline V gene sequence: CDR1 DFQATT, CDR2 SNEGSKA (reference sequence). Deletions cut 0 bases from V and 1 base from J, with 13 bases between. Each donor gave ten milliliters of peripheral blood. Whole-study results and caveats: The long-lived group displayed more naive CD4+ cells, plus higher diversity, than the aged donors did. TCR beta diversity correlated strongly with naive T cell percentage. PBMCs that were unsorted prevented a conclusive naive versus antigen-experienced comparison.

These records were also assigned to another study, of T cells of mothers and their children.

This chain joins TRBV20-1 and TRBJ1-5, with D perhaps matching TRBD1 (5 bases). This TCR came from a woman aged 40 to 50 in good health. The sequencing sample was made of blood. The CDR3 DNA sequence: TGCAGTGCTAGAGAGAGCAGACAGACCAGCAATCAGCCCCAGCATTTT. Translating gives CSARESRQTSNQPQHF.